The clone carrying this T cell receptor (beta chain) was observed a handful of times. Produced via immunoSEQ multiplex PCR; TCRdb's table is partial and in-frame only. Of roughly 50,000 clones detected, about three quarters appear once; the ten largest clones hold under 15%. These data originate in a study of blood T cell repertoires in COVID-19. Study background: Samples representing acute and convalescent COVID-19 were sourced from the United States, Italy and Spain.

Germline-derived CDR1 and CDR2 are GTSNPN and SVGIG (reference sequence). The CDR3 spans 17 residues. Trimming took off 2 bases at V and 0 bases at J, with 14 bases between the two ends. Material for sequencing was peripheral blood. This sequence joins TRBV30 and TRBJ1-6, with no clear D. The clonotype comes from a human donor with active or convalescent COVID-19. The donor label of this sample is uncertain. The DNA for the CDR3 is TGTGCCTGGAGTTCGCGGGCGGAGAGCTCCTATAATTCACCCCTCCACTTT. This gives the protein CAWSSRAESSYNSPLHF.